This section outlines one T cell receptor (beta chain) sequence together with its context. Primers used in a second PCR of roughly 6 to 12 cycles were a sample-barcoded 5' primer and a J-beta primer mix. All samples yielded 3 million or more CDR3-containing paired-end reads. MiXCR was run by TCRdb on the 5' RACE reads, yielding one entry per CDR3 protein. Counted here are about 570,000 distinct CDR3 sequences, around a quarter occurring once; the ten biggest clones make up approximately 3.7%. The CDR3 is made up of 15 amino acids. Germline CDR1 reads MNHEY; CDR2 reads SVGAGI. The V segment lost 7 bases and the J segment 10 bases; nucleotides outside the gene matches: 11. This sample stems from a study of blood T cells in healthy people across ages. A further study also used this sample, focusing on T cells of mothers and their children.

V usage is TRBV6-5 and J usage is TRBJ2-1; 12 bases fit TRBD2. This sequence originates from a boy aged 2 to 9 in good health. Sequencing was carried out using blood. This chain's CDR3 is CASTDWTSGISEQFF. The CDR3 nucleotides read TGTGCCAGCACAGACTGGACTAGCGGGATTAGCGAGCAGTTCTTC.